One TCR beta chain is described in this entry. Patients had newly diagnosed, untreated stage II-IVA oral cavity squamous cell carcinoma. This specimen belongs to a study of neoadjuvant anti-PD-1 for oral cavity cancer. Using immunoSEQ multiplex PCR, the repertoire was profiled, and TCRdb retains in-frame clones only, with some absent. The data show about 72,000 clones, around 80% seen once. Germline V lookup: CDR1 SNHLY, CDR2 FYNNEI. CDR3 length: 16 amino acids. J gave up 5 bases and V 5 bases, and 11 bases lay outside the gene matches. The specimen comprised PBMCs, sampled before nivolumab (anti-PD-1) treatment. The chain uses TRBV2 and TRBJ2-2; 7 bases agree with TRBD1. The source of this sequence is a person aged 35-79 years with oral cavity squamous cell carcinoma. The CDR3 sequence: CASSKGSGGQTGELFF. The DNA of the CDR3 is TGTGCCAGCAGTAAAGGGTCAGGGGGTCAAACCGGGGAGCTGTTTTTT.